This TCR beta chain stems from a study of cytomegalovirus exposure and HLA in healthy donors. Study conclusions and caveats: The HLA-A and HLA-B alleles of most subjects were reportedly predicted accurately from TCR beta sequences. The study put 150 or so TCR beta chains on its list as cytomegalovirus-associated.

Note on this clone: Its antigen is as yet unknown.

Between the trimmed V and J ends, which lost 4 bases and 4 bases, there was a span of 14 bases. CDR1 is SGHDT, CDR2 YYEEEE, per germline. The CDR3 is made up of 14 amino acids. As for the donors, each was a healthy bone marrow donor. PCR involved 60 Vbeta and 13 Jbeta primers. As processed by the authors: An analysis that came later counted 80 million or so unique TCR beta chains, approximately 10 million shared. The table came from immunoSEQ multiplex PCR; TCRdb's copy has only in-frame clones and leaves some out. V and J calls and clone size are those listed in that table; D and trimming were worked out from the DNA. Of 95,000 to 100,000 clones listed, 75% to 90% are singletons.

The V call is TRBV5-6, the J call TRBJ1-2; no clear D gene. This TCR came from a man younger than 45 in good health and CMV-seronegative. The sample consisted of PBMCs. The CDR3 DNA is TGTGCCAGCAGCGCCGGAGGAGAAGGCTATGGCTACACCTTC. Protein: CASSAGGEGYGYTF.